Sequencing of this TCR beta chain was carried out in a study of cytomegalovirus exposure and HLA in healthy donors. Study findings and constraints: The authors later found most CMV-associated TCR beta chains appeared HLA-restricted. Analyses of presence/absence relied on an assumption of roughly uniform sequencing depth across donors.

About this clone itself: As yet, its antigen is unknown.

Germline CDR1 reads GTSNPN; CDR2 reads SVGIG (reference sequence). The CDR3 has 12 amino acids. Deletions cut 4 bases from V and 5 bases from J, with 11 bases between. Vbeta (60) and Jbeta (13) primers were used in the PCR. Here immunoSEQ multiplex PCR was the method, and the copy in TCRdb shows in-frame clones only, minus some. The sample has around 180,000 clones, roughly 88% seen once. This receptor was identified in a girl aged 2 to 10 in good health and CMV-seropositive. The sequenced sample was PBMCs. This chain joins TRBV30 and TRBJ1-1, with D unclear. CDR3 residues: CAWTMGFTEAFF. The CDR3 coding sequence is TGTGCCTGGACCATGGGCTTTACTGAAGCTTTCTTT.